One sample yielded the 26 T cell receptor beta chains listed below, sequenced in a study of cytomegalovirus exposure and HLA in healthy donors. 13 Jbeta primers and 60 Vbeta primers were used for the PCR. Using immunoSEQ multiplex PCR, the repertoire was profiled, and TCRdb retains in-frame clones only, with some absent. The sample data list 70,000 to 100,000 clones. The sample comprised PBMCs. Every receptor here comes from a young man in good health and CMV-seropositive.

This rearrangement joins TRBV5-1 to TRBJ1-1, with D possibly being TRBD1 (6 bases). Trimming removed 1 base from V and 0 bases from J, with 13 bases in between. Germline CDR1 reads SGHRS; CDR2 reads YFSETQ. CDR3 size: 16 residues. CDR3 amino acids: CASSLNTGLMNTEAFF. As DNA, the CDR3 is TGCGCCAGCAGCTTGAATACAGGGTTAATGAACACTGAAGCTTTCTTT. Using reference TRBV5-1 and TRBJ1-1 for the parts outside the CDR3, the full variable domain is KAGVTQTPRYLIKTRGQQVTLSCSPISGHRSVSWYQQTPGQGLQFLFEYFSETQRNKGNFPGRFSGRQFSNSRSEMNVSTLELGDSALYLCASSLNTGLMNTEAFFGQGTRLTVV.

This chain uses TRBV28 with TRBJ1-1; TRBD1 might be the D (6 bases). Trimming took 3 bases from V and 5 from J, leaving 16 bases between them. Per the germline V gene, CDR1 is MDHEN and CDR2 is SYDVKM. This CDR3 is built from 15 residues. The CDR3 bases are TGTGCCAGCAGTTTTCTTCAGGGGTTGTGGACTGAAGCTTTCTTT. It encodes CASSFLQGLWTEAFF.

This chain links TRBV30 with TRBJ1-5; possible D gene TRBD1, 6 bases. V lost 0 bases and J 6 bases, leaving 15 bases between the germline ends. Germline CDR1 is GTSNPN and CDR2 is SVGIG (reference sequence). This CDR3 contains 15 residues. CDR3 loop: CAWSVIKGGGQPQHF. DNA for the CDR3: TGTGCCTGGAGTGTAATTAAGGGGGGGGGTCAGCCCCAGCATTTT.

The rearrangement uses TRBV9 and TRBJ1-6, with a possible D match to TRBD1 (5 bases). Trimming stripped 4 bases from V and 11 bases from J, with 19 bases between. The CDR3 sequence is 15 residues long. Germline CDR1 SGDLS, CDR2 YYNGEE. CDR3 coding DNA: TGTGCCAGCAGCTCATCGGGAGTCCGGGGGGCACCCCTCCACTTT. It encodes CASSSSGVRGAPLHF.

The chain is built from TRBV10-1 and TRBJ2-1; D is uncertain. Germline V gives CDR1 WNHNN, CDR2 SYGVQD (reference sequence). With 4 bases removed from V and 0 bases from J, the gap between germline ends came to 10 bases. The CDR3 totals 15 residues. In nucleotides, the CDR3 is TGCGCCAGCAGTGTCCACAGAAGCTCCTACAATGAGCAGTTCTTC. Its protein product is CASSVHRSSYNEQFF.

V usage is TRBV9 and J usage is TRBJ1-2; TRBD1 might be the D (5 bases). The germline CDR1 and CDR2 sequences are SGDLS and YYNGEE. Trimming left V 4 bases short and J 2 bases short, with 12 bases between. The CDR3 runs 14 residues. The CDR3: CASSPWRGNYGYTF. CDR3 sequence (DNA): TGTGCCAGCAGCCCCTGGAGGGGCAACTATGGCTACACCTTC.

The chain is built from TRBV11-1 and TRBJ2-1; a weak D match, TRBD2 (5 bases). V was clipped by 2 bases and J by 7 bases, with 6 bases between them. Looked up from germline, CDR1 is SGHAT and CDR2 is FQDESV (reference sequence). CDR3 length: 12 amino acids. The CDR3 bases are TGTGCCAGCAGCTTATCGGGGAATGAGCAGTTCTTC. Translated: CASSLSGNEQFF.

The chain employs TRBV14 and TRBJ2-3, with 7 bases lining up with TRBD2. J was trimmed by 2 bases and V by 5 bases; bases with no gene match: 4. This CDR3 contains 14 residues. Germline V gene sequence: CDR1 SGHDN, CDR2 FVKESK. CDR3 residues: CASSSGRHTDTQYF. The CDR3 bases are TGTGCCAGCAGCTCCGGGAGGCACACAGATACGCAGTATTTT.

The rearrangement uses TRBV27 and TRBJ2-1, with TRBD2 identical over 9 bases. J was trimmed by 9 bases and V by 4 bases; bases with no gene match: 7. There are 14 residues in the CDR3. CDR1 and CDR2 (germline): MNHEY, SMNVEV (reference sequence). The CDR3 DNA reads TGTGCCAGCAGTTCTTCCCCAGCGGGAGGTGAGCAGTTCTTC. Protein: CASSSSPAGGEQFF.

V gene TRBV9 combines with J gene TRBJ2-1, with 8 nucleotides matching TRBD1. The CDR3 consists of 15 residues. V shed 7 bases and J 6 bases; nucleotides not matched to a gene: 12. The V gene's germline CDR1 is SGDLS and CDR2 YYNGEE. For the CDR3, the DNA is TGTGCCAGCGCCTCCCTTTCGGGACAGGCCAATGAGCAGTTCTTC. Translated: CASASLSGQANEQFF.

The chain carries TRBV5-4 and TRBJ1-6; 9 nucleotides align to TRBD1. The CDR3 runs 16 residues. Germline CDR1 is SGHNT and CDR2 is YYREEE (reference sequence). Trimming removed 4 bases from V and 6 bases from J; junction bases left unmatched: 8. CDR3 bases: TGTGCCAGCAGCACTCTCGGGACAGGGCTTAATTCACCCCTCCACTTT. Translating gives CASSTLGTGLNSPLHF.

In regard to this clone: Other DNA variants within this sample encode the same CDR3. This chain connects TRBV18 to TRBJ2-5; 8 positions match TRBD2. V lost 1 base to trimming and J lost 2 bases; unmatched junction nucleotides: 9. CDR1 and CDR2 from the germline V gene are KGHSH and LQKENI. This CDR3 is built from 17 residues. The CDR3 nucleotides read TGTGCCAGCTCACCACGACCCGGGGGGGCCCAACAAGAGACCCAGTACTTC. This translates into CASSPRPGGAQQETQYF.

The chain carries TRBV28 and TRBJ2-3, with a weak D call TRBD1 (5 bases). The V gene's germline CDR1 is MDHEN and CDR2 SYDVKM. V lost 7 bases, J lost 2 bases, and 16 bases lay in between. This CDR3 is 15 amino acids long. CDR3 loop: CASTSPGRDTDTQYF. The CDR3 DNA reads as TGTGCCAGCACTAGTCCCGGCAGGGACACAGATACGCAGTATTTT.

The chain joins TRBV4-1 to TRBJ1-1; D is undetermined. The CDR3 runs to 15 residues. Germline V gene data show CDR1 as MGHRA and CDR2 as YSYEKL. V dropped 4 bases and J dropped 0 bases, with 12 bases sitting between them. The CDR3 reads CASSPPYGLNTEAFF. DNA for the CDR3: TGCGCCAGCAGCCCCCCTTACGGTTTGAACACTGAAGCTTTCTTT.

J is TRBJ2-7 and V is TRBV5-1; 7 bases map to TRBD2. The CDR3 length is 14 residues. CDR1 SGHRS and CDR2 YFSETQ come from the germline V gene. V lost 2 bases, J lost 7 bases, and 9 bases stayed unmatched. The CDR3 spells CASSFAWGRDEQYF. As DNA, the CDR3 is TGCGCCAGCAGCTTCGCGTGGGGGAGGGATGAGCAGTACTTC. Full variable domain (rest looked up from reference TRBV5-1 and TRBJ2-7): KAGVTQTPRYLIKTRGQQVTLSCSPISGHRSVSWYQQTPGQGLQFLFEYFSETQRNKGNFPGRFSGRQFSNSRSEMNVSTLELGDSALYLCASSFAWGRDEQYFGPGTRLTVT.

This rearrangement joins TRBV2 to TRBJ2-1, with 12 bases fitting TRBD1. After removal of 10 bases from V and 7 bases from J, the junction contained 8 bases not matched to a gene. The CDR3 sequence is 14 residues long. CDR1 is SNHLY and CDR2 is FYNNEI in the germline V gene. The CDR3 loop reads CATRRDRGPNEQFF. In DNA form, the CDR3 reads TGTGCCACCCGACGGGACAGGGGGCCAAATGAGCAGTTCTTC.

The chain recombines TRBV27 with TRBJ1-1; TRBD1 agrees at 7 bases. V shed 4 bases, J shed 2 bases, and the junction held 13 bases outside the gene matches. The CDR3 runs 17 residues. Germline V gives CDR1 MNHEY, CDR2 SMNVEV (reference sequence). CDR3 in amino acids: CASSSPLRQGFNTEAFF. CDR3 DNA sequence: TGTGCCAGCAGTTCCCCACTCCGACAGGGTTTTAACACTGAAGCTTTCTTT.

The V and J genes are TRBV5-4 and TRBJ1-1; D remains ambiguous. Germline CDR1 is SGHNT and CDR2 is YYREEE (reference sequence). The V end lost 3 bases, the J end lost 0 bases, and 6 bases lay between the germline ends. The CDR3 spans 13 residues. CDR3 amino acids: CASSWELNTEAFF. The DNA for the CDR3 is TGTGCCAGCAGCTGGGAGTTGAACACTGAAGCTTTCTTT.

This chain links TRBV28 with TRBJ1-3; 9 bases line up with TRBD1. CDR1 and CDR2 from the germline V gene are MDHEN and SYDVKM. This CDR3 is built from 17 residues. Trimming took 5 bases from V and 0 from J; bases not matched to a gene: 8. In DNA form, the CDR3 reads TGTGCCAGCAGTCCCTGGACAGGGGAGCCCTCTGGAAACACCATATATTTT. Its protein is CASSPWTGEPSGNTIYF. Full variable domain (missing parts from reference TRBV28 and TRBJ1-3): DVKVTQSSRYLVKRTGEKVFLECVQDMDHENMFWYRQDPGLGLRLIYFSYDVKMKEKGDIPEGYSVSREKKERFSLILESASTNQTSMYLCASSPWTGEPSGNTIYFGEGSWLTVV.

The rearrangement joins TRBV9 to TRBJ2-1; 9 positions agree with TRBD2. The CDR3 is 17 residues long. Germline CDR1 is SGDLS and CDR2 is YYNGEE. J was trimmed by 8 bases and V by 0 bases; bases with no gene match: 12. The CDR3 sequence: CASSVEGGGGARDEQFF. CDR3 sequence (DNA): TGTGCCAGCAGCGTAGAGGGTGGCGGGGGGGCCCGGGATGAGCAGTTCTTC.

The CDR3 nucleotides read TGTGCCAGCAGCTTGGGGACAGGGAGGAATCAGCCCCAGCATTTT. The encoded protein is CASSLGTGRNQPQHF. The gene calls are TRBV5-6 and TRBJ1-5, with 8 positions matching TRBD1. V lost 0 bases to trimming and J lost 4 bases; unmatched junction nucleotides: 3. Germline CDR1 SGHDT, CDR2 YYEEEE. The CDR3 is 15 amino acids.

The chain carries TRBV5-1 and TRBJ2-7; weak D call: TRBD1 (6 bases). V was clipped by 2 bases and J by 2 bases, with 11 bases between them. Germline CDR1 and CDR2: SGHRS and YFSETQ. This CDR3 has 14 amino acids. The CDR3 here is CASSFYSGAYEQYF. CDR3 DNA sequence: TGCGCCAGCAGCTTTTACTCAGGGGCCTACGAGCAGTACTTC. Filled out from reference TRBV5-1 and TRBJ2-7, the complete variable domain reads KAGVTQTPRYLIKTRGQQVTLSCSPISGHRSVSWYQQTPGQGLQFLFEYFSETQRNKGNFPGRFSGRQFSNSRSEMNVSTLELGDSALYLCASSFYSGAYEQYFGPGTRLTVT.

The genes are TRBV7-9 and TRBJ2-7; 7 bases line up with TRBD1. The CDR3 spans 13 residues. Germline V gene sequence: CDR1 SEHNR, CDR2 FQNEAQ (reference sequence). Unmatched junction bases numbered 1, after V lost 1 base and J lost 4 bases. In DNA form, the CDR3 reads TGTGCCAGCAGCTTAGGGGACAGATACGAGCAGTACTTC. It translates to CASSLGDRYEQYF. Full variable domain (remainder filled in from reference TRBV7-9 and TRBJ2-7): DTGVSQNPRHKITKRGQNVTFRCDPISEHNRLYWYRQTLGQGPEFLTYFQNEAQLEKSRLLSDRFSAERPKGSFSTLEIQRTEQGDSAMYLCASSLGDRYEQYFGPGTRLTVT.

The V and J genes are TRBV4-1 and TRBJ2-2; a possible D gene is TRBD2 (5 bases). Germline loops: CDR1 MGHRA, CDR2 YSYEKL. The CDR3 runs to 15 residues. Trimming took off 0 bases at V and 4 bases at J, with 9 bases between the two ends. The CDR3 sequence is CASSQEEGTTGELFF. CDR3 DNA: TGCGCCAGCAGCCAAGAAGAGGGAACCACCGGGGAGCTGTTTTTT.

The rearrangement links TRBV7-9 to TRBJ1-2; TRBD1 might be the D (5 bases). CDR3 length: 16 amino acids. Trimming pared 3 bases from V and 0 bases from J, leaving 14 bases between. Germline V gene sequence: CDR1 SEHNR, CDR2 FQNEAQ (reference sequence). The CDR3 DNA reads TGTGCCAGCAGCTTCCGGGACGGGGGATCTAACTATGGCTACACCTTC. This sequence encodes CASSFRDGGSNYGYTF.

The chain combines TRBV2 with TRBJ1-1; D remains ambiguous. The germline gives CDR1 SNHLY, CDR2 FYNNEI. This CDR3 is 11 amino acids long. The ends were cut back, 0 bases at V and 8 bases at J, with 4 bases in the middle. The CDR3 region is CASSEAQEAFF. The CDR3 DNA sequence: TGTGCCAGCAGTGAAGCTCAAGAAGCTTTCTTT.